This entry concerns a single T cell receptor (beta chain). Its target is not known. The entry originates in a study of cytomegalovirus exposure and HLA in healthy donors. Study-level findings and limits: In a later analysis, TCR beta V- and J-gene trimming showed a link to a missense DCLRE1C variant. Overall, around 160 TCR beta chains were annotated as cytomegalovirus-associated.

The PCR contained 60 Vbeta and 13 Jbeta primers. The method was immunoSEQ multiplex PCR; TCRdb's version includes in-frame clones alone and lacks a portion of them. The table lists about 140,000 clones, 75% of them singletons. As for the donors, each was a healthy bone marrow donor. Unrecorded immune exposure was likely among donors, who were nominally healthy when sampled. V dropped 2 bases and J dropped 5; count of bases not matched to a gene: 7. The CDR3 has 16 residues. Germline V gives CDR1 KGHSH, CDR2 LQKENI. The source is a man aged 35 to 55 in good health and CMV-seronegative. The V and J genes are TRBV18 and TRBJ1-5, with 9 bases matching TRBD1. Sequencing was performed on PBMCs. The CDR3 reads CASSPGTGRSYQPQHF. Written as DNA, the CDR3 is TGTGCCAGCTCACCAGGGACAGGGAGGAGTTATCAGCCCCAGCATTTT.